Listed below are T cell receptor beta chains from one sample, sequenced in a study of CD8 T cells in Susac syndrome. MiXCR, run by TCRdb on the immunoSEQ multiplex PCR reads, gives a single entry per CDR3 protein. The sample contains over 150,000 distinct CDR3 sequences, roughly 95% of which appear only once. The sequenced material came from CD4+ T cells from PBMCs. These receptors all stem from a human donor with Susac syndrome. The CDR3 runs from the conserved cysteine through the conserved F or W. D genes are given only for firm matches. Size is stated for part of the rows, as once, few or many counts, or as a class when the clone is expanded.

>NA|TRBV7-2|NA|TRBJ2-7
TGTGCCAGCAGCCGACAGAGCTACGAGCAGTACTTC
CASSRQSYEQYF
>once|TRBV29-1|TRBD1|TRBJ2-7
TGCAGCGTTGCGTCGGCAGGGGGTAACGAGCAGTACTTC
CSVASAGGNEQYF
>NA|TRBV29-1|TRBD2|TRBJ2-3
TGCAGCGTCCACGGCCGACTAGCGGGAGGGCCGTGGGGCACAGATACGCAGTATTTT
CSVHGRLAGGPWGTDTQYF
>NA|TRBV27|NA|TRBJ1-1
TGTGCCAGCAGTTGGGTTGGAAACACTGGGGAAGCTTTCTTT
CASSWVGNTGEAFF
>NA|TRBV7-2|TRBD1|TRBJ1-3
TGTGCCAGTTCCGACAGGGCAATAACCTCTGGAAACACCATATATTTT
CASSDRAITSGNTIYF
>NA|TRBV2|NA|TRBJ1-5
TGTGCCAGCAGTGTCGGGGACACTAGCAATCAGCCCCAGCATTTT
CASSVGDTSNQPQHF
>NA|TRBV19|NA|TRBJ1-1
TGTGCCAGTAGCACGGACAGAGGGAAGACTGAAGCTTTCTTT
CASSTDRGKTEAFF
>NA|TRBV20-1|NA|TRBJ2-6
TGCAGTGCTAGAGACGCCCAGGTCTCTCGCTCTGGGGCCAACGTCCTGACTTTC
CSARDAQVSRSGANVLTF
>once|TRBV6-5|TRBD1|TRBJ2-2
TGTGCCAGCAGTTTCACAGGGGGCCGAAGCACCGGGGAGCTGTTTTTT
CASSFTGGRSTGELFF
>NA|TRBV3-1|TRBD2|TRBJ2-6
TGTGCCAGCAGCCCCCGACTAGCGGGAGTCGCTGGGGCCAACGTCCTGACTTTC
CASSPRLAGVAGANVLTF
>NA|TRBV7-9|TRBD1|TRBJ1-6
TGTGCCAGCAGCTCGCAGGGGGATAATTCACCCCTCCACTTT
CASSSQGDNSPLHF
>NA|TRBV20-1|NA|TRBJ1-2
TGCAGTGGGCCCGGCGGGGGCGGCTATGGCTACACCTTC
CSGPGGGGYGYTF
>NA|TRBV30|NA|TRBJ1-2
TGTGCCTGGAGACGGGGCCATGGCTACACCTTC
CAWRRGHGYTF
>NA|TRBV5-6|TRBD1|TRBJ1-2
TGTGCCAGCAGCTCCTATGGACAGGGCTATGGCTACACCTTC
CASSSYGQGYGYTF
>NA|TRBV9|NA|TRBJ2-5
TGTGCCAGCAGTTTCAACCTGGGAGAGACCCAGTACTTC
CASSFNLGETQYF
>once|TRBV7-9|NA|TRBJ2-7
TGTGCCAGCAGCTTAGAATTATGGGACCTTGGCGAGCAGTACTTC
CASSLELWDLGEQYF
>NA|TRBV5-4|NA|TRBJ2-7
TGTGCCAGCAGCCCAAGTAGTACGAAGGACGAGCAGTACTTC
CASSPSSTKDEQYF
>NA|TRBV2|TRBD1|TRBJ1-5
TGTGCCAGCAGCGAGACAGGGGGTGCTTGGCATTTT
CASSETGGAWHF
>NA|TRBV7-9|NA|TRBJ1-1
TGTGCCAGCAGCTTAGATCAGGGACCTACTGAAGCTTTCTTT
CASSLDQGPTEAFF
>NA|TRBV29-1|TRBD2|TRBJ2-1
TGCAGCGTTGAAGGTGCGGGAGAGGAACAGTTCTTC
CSVEGAGEEQFF
>NA|TRBV7-2|NA|TRBJ2-1
TGTGCCAGCACCCCCCCCGGGACGGCGGGATACAATGAGCAGTTCTTC
CASTPPGTAGYNEQFF
>NA|TRBV30|NA|TRBJ2-4
TGTGCCTGGAGTCCCTCGACCCCAGCTGGCATTCAGTACTTC
CAWSPSTPAGIQYF
>NA|TRBV11-2|NA|TRBJ2-7
TGTGCCAGCAGCCCCTTTTCTCACGAGCAGTACTTC
CASSPFSHEQYF
>once|TRBV5-1|NA|TRBJ1-5
TGCGCCAGCAGCTTGCGGGGGACGAGGGATCAGCCCCAGCATTTT
CASSLRGTRDQPQHF
>NA|TRBV6-5|TRBD1|TRBJ1-1
TGTGCCAGCAGTTACTCCGGACAGGGGAGCACTGAAGCTTTCTTT
CASSYSGQGSTEAFF
>NA|TRBV3-1|NA|TRBJ2-5
TGTGCCAGCAGCCAAGGCTCCCAAAACACCGGAAGGTACCAAGAGACCCAGTACTTC
CASSQGSQNTGRYQETQYF
>once|TRBV4-3|NA|TRBJ1-5
TGCGCCAGCAGCTGGCGGCTCGGGGGCAATCAGCCCCAGCATTTT
CASSWRLGGNQPQHF
>NA|TRBV20-1|TRBD2|TRBJ2-1
TGCAGCCCTGAAAAGACTAGCGGGAGGGGGGGATACAATGAGCAGTTCTTC
CSPEKTSGRGGYNEQFF
>NA|TRBV9|TRBD2|TRBJ2-7
TGTGCCAGCAGCGGAGCGGGACTAGCGGGGCCCTACGAGCAGTACTTC
CASSGAGLAGPYEQYF
>NA|TRBV6-6|TRBD1|TRBJ2-6
TGTGCCAGCAGTTACGAGGGGGCCCCTGGGGCCAACGTCCTGACTTTC
CASSYEGAPGANVLTF
>NA|TRBV28|NA|TRBJ2-1
TGTGCCAGCAGTTCAATTCCGTATGGTGAGCAGTTCTTC
CASSSIPYGEQFF
>NA|TRBV20-1|NA|TRBJ2-1
TGCAGTGCCCTCCGGGGGGGACAGCTCTACAATGAGCAGTTCTTC
CSALRGGQLYNEQFF
>NA|TRBV12-3/TRBV12-4|TRBD2|TRBJ2-1
TGTGCCAGCAGCCTAGCGGGAACCGAGCAGTTCTTC
CASSLAGTEQFF
>NA|TRBV20-1|NA|TRBJ2-3
TGCAGTGCACCACTAGGTGGGATGGATACGCAGTATTTT
CSAPLGGMDTQYF
>NA|TRBV2|NA|TRBJ2-1
TGTGCCAGCAGTAGGGAGGATCTTGGTGGGCAGTTCTTC
CASSREDLGGQFF
>NA|TRBV20-1|NA|TRBJ1-1
TGCAGTGCTAGAAGGGTGAACACTGAAGCTTTCTTT
CSARRVNTEAFF
>NA|TRBV6-1|TRBD1|TRBJ2-2
TGTGCCAGCAGTCCCGGACAGGGGGCGAACACCGGGGAGCTGTTTTTT
CASSPGQGANTGELFF
>NA|TRBV5-1|NA|TRBJ2-3
TGCGCCAGCAGAGTAAATCAGGGCACAGATACGCAGTATTTT
CASRVNQGTDTQYF
>NA|TRBV6-2/TRBV6-3|NA|TRBJ1-1
TGTGCCAGCACCCGCCGGGGGACGAACACTGAAGCTTTCTTT
CASTRRGTNTEAFF
>NA|TRBV7-3|TRBD1|TRBJ1-1
TGTGCCAGCAGCCTGGACAGGATGAACACTGAAGCTTTCTTT
CASSLDRMNTEAFF
>NA|TRBV6-5|NA|TRBJ2-1
TGTGCCAGCACCATAGGGGGGCCAGGGAGCAATGAGCAGTTCTTC
CASTIGGPGSNEQFF
>NA|TRBV7-2|NA|TRBJ2-1
TGTGCCAGCAGCCGAGTTCGGGCGCTCGATGAGCAGTTCTTC
CASSRVRALDEQFF
>once|TRBV27|NA|TRBJ2-2
TGTGCCAGCAATCCCGGGACCCGAGGACGCGGGGAGCTGTTTTTT
CASNPGTRGRGELFF
>once|TRBV19|TRBD1|TRBJ1-1
TGTGCCACCCGCCAGTCACAGGGGAGGAACACTGAAGCTTTCTTT
CATRQSQGRNTEAFF
>NA|TRBV30|NA|TRBJ1-1
TGTGCCTGGAGCTCCGAAACCCCCCTCTGGGGATGGACTGAAGCTTTCTTT
CAWSSETPLWGWTEAFF
>NA|TRBV29-1|NA|TRBJ2-5
TGCAGCGTTGATAATATGGGGGAGACCCAGTACTTC
CSVDNMGETQYF
>once|TRBV3-1|TRBD1|TRBJ1-1
TGTGCCAGCAGCCAAGGGGGGACAGGAGGGACTGAAGCTTTCTTT
CASSQGGTGGTEAFF